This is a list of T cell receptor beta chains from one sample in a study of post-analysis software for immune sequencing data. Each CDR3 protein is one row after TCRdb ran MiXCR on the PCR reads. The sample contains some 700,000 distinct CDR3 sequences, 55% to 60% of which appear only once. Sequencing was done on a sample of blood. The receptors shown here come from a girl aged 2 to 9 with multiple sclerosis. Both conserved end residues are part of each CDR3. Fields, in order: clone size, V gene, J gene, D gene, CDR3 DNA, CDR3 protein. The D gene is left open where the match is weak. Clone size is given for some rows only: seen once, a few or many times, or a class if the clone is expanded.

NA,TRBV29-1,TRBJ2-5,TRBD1,TGCAGCGGGATAAACCGGGACAGACAAGAGACCCAGTACTTC,CSGINRDRQETQYF
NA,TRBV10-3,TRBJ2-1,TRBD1,TGTGCCATCAGTGAGTCGATTGGGACAGGGATTTACAATGAGCAGTTCTTC,CAISESIGTGIYNEQFF
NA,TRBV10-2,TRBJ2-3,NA,TGCGCCAGCAGACCCGATGGGGAGAAAAGAGATACGCAGTATTTT,CASRPDGEKRDTQYF
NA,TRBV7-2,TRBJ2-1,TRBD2,TGTGCCAGCAGCCCGGGAGGGCCCGAGTACAATGAGCAGTTCTTC,CASSPGGPEYNEQFF
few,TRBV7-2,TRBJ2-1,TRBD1,TGTGCCAGCAGCGAGTCAGGGGGCTCCTACAATGAGCAGTTCTTC,CASSESGGSYNEQFF
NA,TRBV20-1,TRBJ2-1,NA,TGCAGTGCTACCACGGGGGAGGGGGGAAGTAATGAGCAGTTCTTC,CSATTGEGGSNEQFF
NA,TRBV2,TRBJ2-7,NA,TGTGCCAGCAGTGAAGGGGCGACAGGGGAGGGGGAGCAGTACTTC,CASSEGATGEGEQYF
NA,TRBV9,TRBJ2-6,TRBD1,TGTGCCAGCAGCGGGACAGGGATCCCTGGGGCCAACGTCCTGACTTTC,CASSGTGIPGANVLTF
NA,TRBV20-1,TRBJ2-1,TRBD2,TGCAGTGCGGGACTAGCGGGGGCAGGCAATGAGCAGTTCTTC,CSAGLAGAGNEQFF
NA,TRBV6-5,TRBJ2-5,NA,TGTGCCAGCAGTTACTGGGGGCAACAAGAGACCCAGTACTTC,CASSYWGQQETQYF